This is a list of T cell receptor beta chains from one sample in a study of regulatory T cells in long-lasting Graves disease. From the multiplex PCR reads, TCRdb called clonotypes with MiXCR, one entry per CDR3 protein. The sample includes 580,000 or so distinct CDR3 sequences, about 15% seen only once; the top ten take more than 10%. This sample also belongs to another study, concerning T cells in Graves' hyperthyroidism and ophthalmopathy.

The sequencing used peripheral blood mononuclear cells (PBMCs), collected at new diagnosis, from a patient treated with antithyroid drugs. All receptors come from a young man with Graves disease. The CDR3 runs from the conserved cysteine through the conserved F or W. The D gene is left open where the match is weak. Clone size, where shown, is once, few, many, or a class for clones that have expanded.

TRBV11-3,NA,TRBJ1-3,NA,TGTGCCAGCAGCCCCGGAAGTGGGGACTCTGGAAACACCATATATTTT,CASSPGSGDSGNTIYF
TRBV18,many,TRBJ2-3,TRBD1,TGTGCCAGCTCACCCCCGACAGGGGAATGGTTTGGAGATACGCAGTATTTT,CASSPPTGEWFGDTQYF
TRBV11-2,few,TRBJ2-5,NA,TGTGCCAGCAGTTATACCGACCGGCTGGTGGAGACCCAGTACTTC,CASSYTDRLVETQYF
TRBV7-9,NA,TRBJ2-5,TRBD2,TGTGCCAGCAGCCGTCTTTCGGGACTAGGGCCGATCACCCAGTACTTC,CASSRLSGLGPITQYF
TRBV6-2/TRBV6-3,few,TRBJ1-2,NA,TGTGCCAGCAGTTACTCGTTGCGAGGGAACTATGGCTACACCTTC,CASSYSLRGNYGYTF
TRBV14,NA,TRBJ1-1,NA,TGTGCCAGCAGCCAAGAGTTTGGGGGATTCCCTGAAGCTTTCTTT,CASSQEFGGFPEAFF
TRBV6-1,NA,TRBJ1-2,TRBD1,TGTGCCAGCAGTACAACTGACAGGGGATCCTCCTATGGCTACACCTTC,CASSTTDRGSSYGYTF
TRBV24-1,few,TRBJ2-5,TRBD2,TGTGCCACCAGTGATTCCTCCGGGGGGAGGGAGACCCAGTACTTC,CATSDSSGGRETQYF
TRBV7-9,many,TRBJ1-1,NA,TGTGCCAGCAGCCAAGAGGCCCGGGACACTGAAGCTTTCTTT,CASSQEARDTEAFF
TRBV2,many,TRBJ2-1,TRBD1,TGTGCCAGCAGCAAGGACAGGGAAATCGAGTTCTTC,CASSKDREIEFF
TRBV30,many,TRBJ1-5,TRBD1,TGTGCCTGGGGGACAGGATACAATCAGCCCCAGCATTTT,CAWGTGYNQPQHF
TRBV20-1,few,TRBJ1-5,NA,TGCAGTGCCCAAATACAGACTGGGAGGGATCAGCCCCAGCATTTT,CSAQIQTGRDQPQHF
TRBV28,many,TRBJ2-7,NA,TGTGCCAGCAGCCTCTCGACCTACGAGCAGTACTTC,CASSLSTYEQYF
TRBV12-3/TRBV12-4,few,TRBJ2-7,NA,TGTGCCAGCGGGACACACTCCTACGAGCAGTACTTC,CASGTHSYEQYF
TRBV27,NA,TRBJ1-5,NA,TGTGCCAGCAGTTTATCTGGAAGGAATCAGCCCCAGCATTTT,CASSLSGRNQPQHF
TRBV5-6,NA,TRBJ2-7,NA,TGTGCCAGCAGCCCGGGCGGACGGGGCTCCTACGAGCAGTACTTC,CASSPGGRGSYEQYF
TRBV3-1,few,TRBJ2-1,NA,TGTGCCAGCAGCCCCCCGGACTCTCGAGGCTACAATGAGCAGTTCTTC,CASSPPDSRGYNEQFF
TRBV7-6,NA,TRBJ1-1,NA,TGTGCCAGCAGCCCACAGGGTTTAGTCACTGGAGCTTTCTTT,CASSPQGLVTGAFF
TRBV7-9,many,TRBJ2-7,TRBD1,TGTGCCAGCAGCTTAGGACAGGGGTACTTCTACGAGCAGTACTTC,CASSLGQGYFYEQYF
TRBV2,NA,TRBJ2-7,NA,TGTGCCAGCAAGGAGAATCGGGAAACCTACGAGCAGTACTTC,CASKENRETYEQYF
TRBV6-1,few,TRBJ1-1,NA,TGTGCCAGCAGTAACCCCCCAGCTTTCTTT,CASSNPPAFF
TRBV6-2/TRBV6-3,NA,TRBJ1-1,NA,TGTGCCAGCATCTTGGGAGGCACTGAAGCTTTCTTT,CASILGGTEAFF
TRBV5-5,NA,TRBJ2-3,TRBD2,TGTGCCAGCAGCTTGGGCTCGGGAGGGATAAGCACAGATACGCAGTATTTT,CASSLGSGGISTDTQYF
TRBV18,many,TRBJ2-7,NA,TGTGCCAGCTCAGATGTTAGCGGAGACTACGAGCAGTACTTC,CASSDVSGDYEQYF
TRBV18,many,TRBJ2-5,NA,TGTGCCAGCTCACCACCGATGTCGGAGACCCAGTACTTC,CASSPPMSETQYF
TRBV18,NA,TRBJ1-3,NA,TGTGCCAGCCTTGAGGGTGGAAACACCATATATTTT,CASLEGGNTIYF
TRBV19,NA,TRBJ1-5,NA,TGTGCCACCAGGGAGTACATAAGAGCCACTAGCAATCAGCCCCAGCATTTT,CATREYIRATSNQPQHF
TRBV28,few,TRBJ1-2,NA,TGTGCCAGCAGTTTAGAATCTGGGGGGAACTATGGCTACACCTTC,CASSLESGGNYGYTF
TRBV20-1,NA,TRBJ1-1,NA,TGCAGTGCTAGACGGAAGGCAACAAGCGAAGCTTTCTTT,CSARRKATSEAFF
TRBV28,few,TRBJ1-1,NA,TGTGCCAGCAGCGGGGCTTACACTGAAGCTTTCTTT,CASSGAYTEAFF
TRBV5-1,many,TRBJ1-5,TRBD1,TGCGCCAGCAGCTTGGAAGGGCAGGGGGAGCCCCAGCATTTT,CASSLEGQGEPQHF
TRBV7-9,NA,TRBJ1-4,NA,TGTGCCAGCAGCCAGATCAGTCCTAACGTCGGCGATGAAAAACTGTTTTTT,CASSQISPNVGDEKLFF
TRBV7-6,NA,TRBJ2-7,NA,TGTGCCAGCAGCTTAGTGTCGGGATCCTACGGGCAGTACTTC,CASSLVSGSYGQYF
TRBV5-4,NA,TRBJ1-2,NA,TGTGCCAGCAGCTTGGGCAGGGGTCTGGGGGATGGCTACACCTTC,CASSLGRGLGDGYTF
TRBV2,many,TRBJ1-4,NA,TGTGCCAGCAGCGAAGGGGTTCCCACTAATGAAAAACTGTTTTTT,CASSEGVPTNEKLFF
TRBV9,many,TRBJ2-7,TRBD1,TGTGCCAGCAGCTCAGGGGGCCGGCCCTACGAGCAGTACTTC,CASSSGGRPYEQYF
TRBV11-3,many,TRBJ2-3,NA,TGTGCCAGCAGCTTAGGCCAGGGCCTAAGAAACACAGATACGCAGTATTTT,CASSLGQGLRNTDTQYF
TRBV3-1,many,TRBJ2-3,NA,TGTGCCAGCAGCCAAGAGTCGCGGCCGTGGGATACGCAGTATTTT,CASSQESRPWDTQYF
TRBV9,few,TRBJ2-7,TRBD1,TGTGCCAGCAGCGCACCGGGACAGACCCACGAGCAGTACTTC,CASSAPGQTHEQYF
TRBV28,NA,TRBJ2-7,TRBD1,TGTGCCAGCAGTTTCATATTTGAGACAGGGGGCTACGAGCAGTACTTC,CASSFIFETGGYEQYF
TRBV15,NA,TRBJ1-6,NA,TGTGCCACCAGCACAACAGGGACTAGCTCCTATAATTCACCCCTCCACTTT,CATSTTGTSSYNSPLHF
TRBV2,many,TRBJ1-4,NA,TGTGCCAGCAGTCTCACTGGGGGTTTCAAGGAAAAACTGTTTTTT,CASSLTGGFKEKLFF